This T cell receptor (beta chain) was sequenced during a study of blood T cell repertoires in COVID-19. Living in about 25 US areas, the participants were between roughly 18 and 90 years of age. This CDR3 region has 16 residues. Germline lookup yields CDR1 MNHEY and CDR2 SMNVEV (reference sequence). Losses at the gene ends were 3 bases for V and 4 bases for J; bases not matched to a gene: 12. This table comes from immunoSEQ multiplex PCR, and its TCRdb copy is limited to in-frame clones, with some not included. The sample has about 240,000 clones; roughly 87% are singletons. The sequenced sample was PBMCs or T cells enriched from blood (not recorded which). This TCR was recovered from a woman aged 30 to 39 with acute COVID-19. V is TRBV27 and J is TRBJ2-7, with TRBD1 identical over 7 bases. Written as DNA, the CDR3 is TGTGCCAGCAGTTTCCCTCCCGGGACAGACAATTACGAGCAGTACTTC. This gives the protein CASSFPPGTDNYEQYF.